The entry below gives a single T cell receptor (beta chain) sequence along with its context. The CDR3 runs to 16 residues. Germline assignment: CDR1 LGHDT and CDR2 YNNKEL (reference sequence). V shed 4 bases, J shed 5 bases, and the junction held 5 bases outside the gene matches. This sample stems from a study of blood T cell repertoires in COVID-19. Study background: The United States, Italy and Spain provided the acute and convalescent COVID-19 samples.

Data came from immunoSEQ multiplex PCR; TCRdb stores just in-frame clones and leaves some out. The table shows under 300,000 clones, with 75% to 90% occurring only once. Input material: peripheral blood. The clonotype was recovered from a woman aged 40 to 55 who had recovered from COVID-19. The chain links TRBV3-1 (or the pseudogene TRBV3-2) to TRBJ2-3; TRBD2 matches 14 bases. The CDR3 region has the DNA TGTGCCAGCAGCCCCGGGACTAGCGGGAGACTAGATACGCAGTATTTT. This codes for CASSPGTSGRLDTQYF.